This T cell receptor (beta chain) emerged from a study of beta chain features in type 1 diabetes. Study-level background: Patient and healthy donor groups were alike in age, gender and cell yields.

This CDR3 region has 18 residues. V trimming: 0 bases; J trimming: 6 bases; junction bases outside the gene matches: 13. Per the germline V gene, CDR1 is SGHNT and CDR2 is YYREEE (reference sequence). About this clone itself: The antigen is unknown.

Using CD45RO/CCR7/CD25/CD127/CD95/CD27, CD4+ naive, central memory, regulatory and stem cell-like memory cells were sorted. The entirety of the isolated RNA underwent reverse transcription, so expressed TCRB transcripts were sequenced. The assay was immunoSEQ multiplex PCR, and TCRdb's table has in-frame clones only and misses some. This sample yields under 20,000 clones, of which around 50% are seen a single time; about 0.4% belongs to the top ten. Whole-study results and caveats: VDJ junctions from patients with type 1 diabetes contained fewer insertions and more deletions. The similarity of naive, central memory and Treg TCRB repertoires appeared greater among patients than among healthy donors.

This clonotype was obtained from a man aged 18 to 35 in good health. The source material was stem cell memory CD4+ T cells from blood. This chain links TRBV5-4 with TRBJ2-1; 9 nucleotides agree with TRBD2. CDR3 protein: CASSLVGRGGLMGNEQFF. The CDR3 region has the DNA TGTGCCAGCAGCTTGGTGGGGCGGGGGGGCCTCATGGGCAATGAGCAGTTCTTC. Full variable domain (missing parts from reference TRBV5-4 and TRBJ2-1): ETGVTQSPTHLIKTRGQQVTLRCSSQSGHNTVSWYQQALGQGPQFIFQYYREEENGRGNFPPRFSGLQFPNYSSELNVNALELDDSALYLCASSLVGRGGLMGNEQFFGPGTRLTVL.